This T cell receptor (beta chain) was obtained from a study of blood T cell repertoires in COVID-19. About the study: In each case, the material was cDNA or gDNA derived from T cells, B-cell-depleted T cells, or PBMCs.

V shed 1 base and J 9 bases; nucleotides not matched to a gene: 2. The CDR3 runs 13 residues. CDR1 and CDR2 from the germline V gene are GTSNPN and SVGIG (reference sequence). Participant-reported clinical history was the basis for cohort assignment. TCRdb's table, derived via immunoSEQ multiplex PCR, lists solely in-frame clones and lacks some. The table records a few hundred thousand clones, around 84% of them present only once. The sample comprised PBMCs or T cells enriched from blood (not recorded which). The TCR originated in a man aged 40-55 years who had been exposed to COVID-19. The chain links TRBV30 to TRBJ2-1, with 11 bases that match TRBD2. The CDR3 region is CAWSGLAGTEQFF. The CDR3 nucleotides are TGTGCCTGGAGTGGACTAGCGGGGACTGAGCAGTTCTTC.